Presented here are 22 T cell receptor beta chains from one specimen sequenced in a study of T cell clonotyping in hematopoietic cell transplantation. Assay: immunoSEQ multiplex PCR; the TCRdb copy retains only in-frame clones and omits some. This sample carries over 25,000 clones, 80% to 95% of them seen once, and the ten largest clones take around a tenth. Sequencing was performed on PBMCs, taken 100 days after allogeneic stem cell transplant. The receptors stem from a female patient aged 50 to 60 who had an allogeneic stem cell transplant from a related donor, so the T cells may come from the graft donor. Some clones in this sample may be carry-over from other donors' samples.

V usage is TRBV27 and J usage is TRBJ2-5; 7 positions agree with TRBD2. This CDR3 is built from 14 residues. V lost 4 bases and J lost 3; bases outside the gene matches: 5. From germline, CDR1 is MNHEY and CDR2 SMNVEV (reference sequence). CDR3 protein: CASSYSGREETQYF. The CDR3 DNA follows: TGTGCCAGCAGTTACTCAGGGAGGGAAGAGACCCAGTACTTC.

J is TRBJ1-3 and V is TRBV19, with D uncertain. Germline CDR1 LNHDA, CDR2 SQIVND (reference sequence). The ends were cut back, 3 bases at V and 2 bases at J, with 8 bases in the middle. The CDR3 loop spans 14 amino acids. CDR3 nucleotides: TGTGCCAGTAGTATGGCTCGCCCTGGAAACACCATATATTTT. This encodes CASSMARPGNTIYF.

The chain has TRBV6-6 and TRBJ2-7, with D uncertain. This CDR3 is built from 16 residues. Germline V gene sequence: CDR1 MNHNY, CDR2 SVGAGI (reference sequence). V shed 0 bases and J shed 2 bases, with 14 bases lying between them. CDR3 loop: CASSYSTSGRAYEQYF. CDR3 coding DNA: TGTGCCAGCAGTTACTCAACCTCCGGCAGAGCCTACGAGCAGTACTTC.

The chain links TRBV9 to TRBJ2-3; weak D call: TRBD2 (6 bases). The germline V and J ends were trimmed by 4 bases and 5 bases, with 17 bases remaining between them. This CDR3 contains 15 residues. Germline V gene sequence: CDR1 SGDLS, CDR2 YYNGEE. CDR3 in DNA: TGTGCCAGCAGCTTCCGGGACTTCGCCCTAGATACGCAGTATTTT. This translates into CASSFRDFALDTQYF.

The chain recombines TRBV30 with TRBJ2-2; D gene uncertain. Trimming left V 5 bases short and J 9 bases short, with 16 bases between. The CDR3 is made up of 13 amino acids. CDR1 is GTSNPN, CDR2 SVGIG, per germline (reference sequence). The CDR3 region has the DNA TGTGCCTGGGGACCCGGGCTCCCCAGGGAGCTGTTTTTT. Translation: CAWGPGLPRELFF.

V usage is TRBV7-9 and J usage is TRBJ2-7; the match to TRBD1 covers 11 bases. With V trimmed by 5 bases and J by 2 bases, 2 bases remained unmatched. This CDR3 comprises 14 residues. CDR1 and CDR2 (germline): SEHNR, FQNEAQ (reference sequence). CDR3 sequence reads: CASSAGQGAYEQYF. The CDR3 coding sequence is TGTGCCAGCAGCGCGGGACAGGGGGCCTACGAGCAGTACTTC.

The rearrangement links TRBV27 to TRBJ1-1; tentatively, D is TRBD1 (5 bases). Germline V lookup: CDR1 MNHEY, CDR2 SMNVEV (reference sequence). This CDR3 comprises 15 residues. V was cut by 7 bases and J by 1 base, with 16 bases left in between. CDR3 amino acids: CASNPSGTANTEAFF. The DNA of the CDR3 is TGTGCCAGCAATCCGTCCGGGACGGCGAACACTGAAGCTTTCTTT.

This clone has a single count. The V and J genes are TRBV9 and TRBJ2-7; D is unresolved. V shed 0 bases and J shed 0 bases, with 7 bases lying between them. The CDR3 is 14 residues long. Germline-derived CDR1 and CDR2 are SGDLS and YYNGEE. The CDR3 nucleotides read TGTGCCAGCAGCGTAGATCTGTACTCCTACGAGCAGTACTTC. Protein sequence: CASSVDLYSYEQYF.

The V gene is TRBV6-5, the J gene TRBJ2-3; D unclear. Germline lookup yields CDR1 MNHEY and CDR2 SVGAGI. Between the trimmed V and J ends, which lost 6 bases and 1 base, there was a span of 8 bases. This CDR3 spans 13 amino acids. The CDR3 DNA is TGTGCCAGCAGGTGGACCGGCACAGATACGCAGTATTTT. Translated, it gives CASRWTGTDTQYF.

The CDR3 sequence: CASSLEENKDNSPLHF. Here the CDR3 DNA reads TGTGCCAGCAGCTTAGAGGAGAACAAGGATAATTCACCCCTCCACTTT. The chain carries TRBV11-3 and TRBJ1-6; no clear D gene. Germline-derived CDR1 and CDR2 are SGHNT and YENEEA. The V end lost 0 bases, the J end lost 5 bases, and 11 bases lay between the germline ends. This CDR3 has 16 amino acids.

The genes are TRBV21-1 and TRBJ2-1; the tabulated D call, TRBD1, remains unverified against the DNA. TRBV21-1 is a pseudogene segment. The CDR3 is made up of 13 amino acids. The CDR3 DNA follows: TGTGCCAGCAGCTCCCCAGGGCCCAGCGAGCAGTTCTTC. As protein: CASSSPGPSEQFF.

This chain uses TRBV27 with TRBJ2-2, with 8 bases identical to TRBD2. This CDR3 has 15 residues. The junction had 6 bases not matched to a gene; V was cut back by 8 bases and J by 1 base. In germline, CDR1 is MNHEY, CDR2 SMNVEV (reference sequence). The CDR3 is CASGGLALNTGELFF. The DNA of the CDR3 is TGTGCCAGCGGTGGACTAGCTCTGAACACCGGGGAGCTGTTTTTT.

V gene TRBV7-9 combines with J gene TRBJ1-1; weak D call: TRBD1 (5 bases). The CDR3 length is 17 residues. Germline CDR1 SEHNR, CDR2 FQNEAQ (reference sequence). The V and J ends lost 3 bases and 0 bases respectively, with 17 bases between them. In DNA, the CDR3 is TGTGCCAGCAGCTTTGCTGGGGGGTCGACCATGAACACTGAAGCTTTCTTT. Protein: CASSFAGGSTMNTEAFF.

The chain has TRBV7-3 and TRBJ2-1; TRBD2 aligns across 12 bases. CDR3 size: 17 residues. The germline CDR1 and CDR2 sequences are SGHTA and FQGTGA. The V and J ends lost 4 bases and 6 bases, in that order; junction bases with no gene match: 10. Here the CDR3 DNA reads TGTGCCAGCAGCTATTGGCCTACTAGCGGGGGGCTCAATGAGCAGTTCTTC. Protein product: CASSYWPTSGGLNEQFF.

The rearrangement links TRBV18 to TRBJ1-2, with a weak D call TRBD1 (5 bases). The germline CDR1 and CDR2 sequences are KGHSH and LQKENI. The CDR3 is 14 residues long. V lost 2 bases and J 8 bases, leaving 15 bases between the germline ends. CDR3 sequence: CASSPTGRDFGYTF. The CDR3 DNA reads as TGTGCCAGCTCACCAACAGGCAGGGATTTCGGCTACACCTTC.

The genes are TRBV4-1 and TRBJ2-7; D is ambiguous. V lost 0 bases and J 4 bases, leaving 7 bases between the germline ends. Germline values: CDR1 MGHRA, CDR2 YSYEKL. The CDR3 sequence is 13 residues long. Here the CDR3 DNA reads TGCGCCAGCAGCCAAGAAGTTCGGTACGAGCAGTACTTC. Encoded protein: CASSQEVRYEQYF.

The V and J genes are TRBV5-6 and TRBJ2-3; no clear D gene. Germline values: CDR1 SGHDT, CDR2 YYEEEE. Trimming left V 4 bases short and J 1 base short, with 16 bases between. The CDR3 covers 16 residues. DNA of the CDR3: TGTGCCAGCAGCAACCTCGAAGTGCTAGGCACAGATACGCAGTATTTT. Translation: CASSNLEVLGTDTQYF.

This clone was seen just once. V and J are TRBV4-2 and TRBJ2-3, with 7 nucleotides matching TRBD1. The CDR3 is made up of 15 amino acids. Germline V gene lookup returns CDR1 LGHNA and CDR2 YNFKEQ. V shed 4 bases and J 5 bases; nucleotides not matched to a gene: 9. The CDR3 sequence is CASSPRQGRGDTQYF. CDR3 bases: TGTGCCAGCAGCCCTAGACAGGGCCGGGGAGATACGCAGTATTTT.

The rearrangement joins TRBV27 to TRBJ2-7, with 7 bases identical to TRBD1. With 3 bases clipped from V and 3 bases from J, the junction kept 2 bases outside the gene matches. The CDR3 is made up of 13 amino acids. Germline V gene sequence: CDR1 MNHEY, CDR2 SMNVEV (reference sequence). The CDR3 loop is CASSLAGGYEQYF. The CDR3 bases are TGTGCCAGCAGTTTGGCAGGGGGCTACGAGCAGTACTTC.

The rearrangement links TRBV9 to TRBJ1-1; no firm D call. This CDR3 has 14 residues. Trimming shortened V by 7 bases and J by 0 bases, and 13 bases separated the two germline ends. In germline, CDR1 is SGDLS, CDR2 YYNGEE. The CDR3 region is CASSGGSVNTEAFF. For the CDR3, the DNA is TGTGCCAGCTCCGGCGGAAGTGTGAACACTGAAGCTTTCTTT.

The chain employs TRBV10-3 and TRBJ1-5; D unclear. The CDR3 is 14 residues long. Per the germline V gene, CDR1 is ENHRY and CDR2 is SYGVKD. Trimming stripped 4 bases from V and 7 bases from J, with 14 bases between. The CDR3 loop is CAISGGPPGQPQHF. The DNA for the CDR3 is TGTGCCATCAGTGGAGGGCCCCCCGGACAGCCCCAGCATTTT.

The rearrangement uses TRBV4-2 and TRBJ2-3; 15 bases agree with TRBD2. Germline V gene lookup returns CDR1 LGHNA and CDR2 YNFKEQ. The CDR3 spans 19 residues. V lost 4 bases and J lost 1; bases outside the gene matches: 9. The CDR3 sequence: CASSPRGLAGGQGTDTQYF. The CDR3 coding sequence is TGTGCCAGCAGCCCCCGGGGACTAGCGGGGGGCCAGGGCACAGATACGCAGTATTTT.